Listed here are 8 T cell receptor beta chains from one sample, sequenced in a study of cytomegalovirus exposure and HLA in healthy donors. The primer mix had 60 Vbeta and 13 Jbeta primers. Sequencing used immunoSEQ multiplex PCR; TCRdb keeps in-frame clones, though not all of them. The data contain approximately 72,000 clones, 60% to 75% of them singletons. The sequenced sample was PBMCs. These receptors originate from a man aged 40-55 years in good health and CMV-seropositive.

The V gene is TRBV4-1, the J gene TRBJ2-2, with D possibly TRBD1 on 5 matching bases. The CDR3 has 14 amino acids. V was clipped by 4 bases and J by 4 bases, with 10 bases between them. Germline V CDR1 and CDR2: MGHRA, YSYEKL. The CDR3 sequence: CASSLQGFTGELFF. The CDR3 DNA follows: TGCGCCAGCAGCCTCCAGGGATTCACCGGGGAGCTGTTTTTT.

This clone has more than one count but fewer than ten. The chain recombines TRBV5-8 with TRBJ1-2; D gene unclear. V gave up 4 bases and J gave up 0 bases, with 7 bases separating them. This CDR3 is built from 13 residues. Germline V CDR1 and CDR2: SGHTS, YDEGEE. The CDR3 reads CASSHGANYGYTF. The CDR3 coding sequence is TGTGCCAGCAGCCACGGAGCTAACTATGGCTACACCTTC.

The rearrangement uses TRBV4-3 and TRBJ2-2; 9 nucleotides align to TRBD2. The V and J ends lost 4 bases and 7 bases, in that order; junction bases with no gene match: 13. CDR1 and CDR2 (germline): LGHNA, YSLEER. The CDR3 loop spans 17 amino acids. CDR3 coding DNA: TGCGCCAGCAGCCTCGAGCGGGGGGCGGGGATAATCGGGGAGCTGTTTTTT. Translation: CASSLERGAGIIGELFF.

The chain couples TRBV4-1 to TRBJ2-1; 7 nucleotides match TRBD2. Per the germline V gene, CDR1 is MGHRA and CDR2 is YSYEKL. The CDR3 totals 14 residues. J gave up 5 bases and V 6 bases, and 7 bases lay outside the gene matches. CDR3 sequence (DNA): TGCGCCAGCAGGGCGCGTGGGACTAACAATGAGCAGTTCTTC. This codes for CASRARGTNNEQFF.

The chain combines TRBV15 with TRBJ2-1, with 9 positions matching TRBD2. V was clipped by 3 bases and J by 6 bases; unmatched bases: 9. Germline CDR1 reads LNHNV; CDR2 reads YYDKDF (reference sequence). The CDR3 runs to 16 residues. The CDR3 coding sequence is TGTGCCACCAGCAGTGGACTAGCGAGTTATGGCAATGAGCAGTTCTTC. This sequence encodes CATSSGLASYGNEQFF.

This clone was seen a single time. The V call is TRBV30, the J call TRBJ1-5, with D hard to call. The CDR3 covers 16 residues. The germline V and J ends were trimmed by 2 bases and 0 bases, with 14 bases remaining between them. The germline gives CDR1 GTSNPN, CDR2 SVGIG (reference sequence). CDR3 loop: CAWSRAPGSSNQPQHF. In nucleotides, the CDR3 is TGTGCCTGGAGTCGAGCCCCGGGATCTAGCAATCAGCCCCAGCATTTT. The full variable domain, in which reference TRBV30 and TRBJ1-5 provide the parts outside the CDR3, is SQTIHQWPATLVQPVGSPLSLECTVEGTSNPNLYWYRQAAGRGLQLLFYSVGIGQISSEVPQNLSASRPQDRQFILSSKKLLLSDSGFYLCAWSRAPGSSNQPQHFGDGTRLSIL.

This clone came up a few times. The CDR3 loop is CASSLVSTIGGGRTGELFF. CDR3 DNA sequence: TGTGCCAGCAGCTTAGTGAGCACGATCGGCGGGGGACGGACCGGGGAGCTGTTTTTT. V usage is TRBV7-2 and J usage is TRBJ2-2, with 7 nucleotides matching TRBD2. V lost 1 base, J lost 5 bases, and 16 bases stayed unmatched. Looked up from germline, CDR1 is SGHTA and CDR2 is FQGNSA. The CDR3 has 19 amino acids.

The chain couples TRBV6-5 to TRBJ2-1, with unresolved D. Looked up from germline, CDR1 is MNHEY and CDR2 is SVGAGI. V was clipped by 4 bases and J by 2 bases, with 12 bases between them. This CDR3 spans 15 amino acids. The CDR3 protein is CASSSGGSTYNEQFF. The CDR3, as DNA: TGTGCCAGCAGTTCTGGCGGATCCACCTACAATGAGCAGTTCTTC.